The 32 T cell receptor beta chains below come from one sample, sequenced in a study of T cell responses to AZD1222 COVID-19 vaccine. Libraries were prepared by immunoSEQ multiplex PCR; TCRdb keeps only in-frame clonotypes and omits some of them. The profile shows about 190,000 clones, about 94% of them singletons. The sample was peripheral blood, taken on day 0 of AZD1222 vaccination. The origin of the receptors is an adult in good health.

The chain joins TRBV13 to TRBJ2-6, with 8 bases matching TRBD1. Trimming cost V 0 bases and J 1 base; bases outside gene matches: 5. Germline V gene data show CDR1 as PRHDT and CDR2 as FYEKMQ (reference sequence). This CDR3 has 18 amino acids. CDR3 coding DNA: TGTGCCAGCAGCTTAGGGGACAGGGCCGGGTCTGGGGCCAACGTCCTGACTTTC. The encoded protein is CASSLGDRAGSGANVLTF.

The chain is built from TRBV3-1 (or the pseudogene TRBV3-2) and TRBJ1-1; 9 positions agree with TRBD1. The CDR3 spans 16 residues. Trimming removed 1 base from V and 5 bases from J; junction bases left unmatched: 8. Germline lookup yields CDR1 LGHDT and CDR2 YNNKEL (reference sequence). DNA for the CDR3: TGTGCCAGCAGCCAAGTCGGAATACAGGGGGCGACTGAAGCTTTCTTT. Amino acid sequence: CASSQVGIQGATEAFF.

The chain recombines TRBV6-2 or TRBV6-3 with TRBJ2-7; D gene ambiguous. The CDR3 extends over 14 amino acids. V was shortened by 0 bases and J by 4 bases, with 10 bases between the two germline ends. Germline CDR1 and CDR2: MNHEY and SVGEGT. This CDR3 is CASSYSIGRYEQYF. CDR3 bases: TGTGCCAGCAGTTACTCGATCGGGCGATACGAGCAGTACTTC.

The chain couples TRBV6-5 to TRBJ2-7, with 9 bases identical to TRBD1. The J segment lost 6 bases and the V segment lost 2 bases, leaving 5 bases of the junction unmatched. There are 14 residues in the CDR3. Germline CDR1 and CDR2: MNHEY and SVGAGI. CDR3 in amino acids: CASSYGTGPLEQYF. The CDR3 nucleotides read TGTGCCAGCAGTTACGGGACAGGGCCTCTCGAGCAGTACTTC.

The CDR3 sequence is CASSQGRTVIGEQYF. In DNA, the CDR3 is TGTGCCAGCAGCCAAGGTAGGACAGTAATCGGCGAGCAGTACTTC. V gene TRBV14 combines with J gene TRBJ2-7, with TRBD1 as a possible D gene (6 bases). Trimming took off 1 base at V and 6 bases at J, with 16 bases between the two ends. Germline-derived CDR1 and CDR2 are SGHDN and FVKESK. CDR3 length: 15 amino acids.

The chain employs TRBV6-5 and TRBJ1-2; weak D call: TRBD1 (6 bases). The ends were cut back, 0 bases at V and 8 bases at J, with 16 bases in the middle. Germline CDR1 reads MNHEY; CDR2 reads SVGAGI. The CDR3 totals 15 residues. CDR3 loop: CASSYSFGGPEGYTF. As DNA, the CDR3 is TGTGCCAGCAGTTACTCGTTCGGGGGGCCGGAGGGCTACACCTTC.

The V gene is TRBV3-1 (or the pseudogene TRBV3-2), the J gene TRBJ2-7, with 9 bases fitting TRBD1. J gave up 3 bases and V 3 bases, and 6 bases lay outside the gene matches. This CDR3 spans 15 amino acids. CDR1 is LGHDT, CDR2 YNNKEL, per germline (reference sequence). The CDR3 nucleotides are TGTGCCAGCAGCCAGCAGGGACAGGGCTACTACGAGCAGTACTTC. Translation gives CASSQQGQGYYEQYF.

The V call is TRBV3-1 (or the pseudogene TRBV3-2), the J call TRBJ2-1, with D possibly matching TRBD2 (6 bases). Deletions cut 4 bases from V and 8 bases from J, with 9 bases between. This CDR3 has 12 residues. Germline lookup yields CDR1 LGHDT and CDR2 YNNKEL (reference sequence). In DNA form, the CDR3 reads TGTGCCAGCAGCCTATGGGGGGATGAGCAGTTCTTC. Protein product: CASSLWGDEQFF.

The chain is built from TRBV28 and TRBJ2-5; tentative D call: TRBD1 (6 bases). Germline CDR1 is MDHEN and CDR2 is SYDVKM. The CDR3 extends over 17 amino acids. The V end lost 0 bases, the J end lost 4 bases, and 18 bases lay between the germline ends. Here the CDR3 reads CASSLWQGTPDVETQYF. In DNA, the CDR3 is TGTGCCAGCAGTTTATGGCAGGGGACACCGGACGTAGAGACCCAGTACTTC.

CDR3 residues: CASSLPVLTRLYEQYF. CDR3 in DNA: TGTGCCAGCAGTTTGCCAGTACTCACCAGACTCTACGAGCAGTACTTC. The rearrangement links TRBV28 to TRBJ2-7; D remains unclear. CDR3 size: 16 residues. Trimming stripped 3 bases from V and 3 bases from J, with 18 bases between. In germline, CDR1 is MDHEN, CDR2 SYDVKM. Filled out from reference TRBV28 and TRBJ2-7, the complete variable domain reads DVKVTQSSRYLVKRTGEKVFLECVQDMDHENMFWYRQDPGLGLRLIYFSYDVKMKEKGDIPEGYSVSREKKERFSLILESASTNQTSMYLCASSLPVLTRLYEQYFGPGTRLTVT.

V gene TRBV2 combines with J gene TRBJ1-3; D is unresolved. The CDR3 contains 14 residues. V lost 5 bases, J lost 2 bases, and 10 bases lay in between. CDR1 SNHLY and CDR2 FYNNEI come from the germline V gene. The CDR3 loop is CASSPAPAGNTIYF. The CDR3 DNA follows: TGTGCCAGCAGTCCGGCCCCGGCTGGAAACACCATATATTTT.

J is TRBJ2-6 and V is TRBV27; no clear D gene. Trimming pared 6 bases from V and 0 bases from J, leaving 12 bases between. This CDR3 contains 16 residues. Germline V gene data show CDR1 as MNHEY and CDR2 as SMNVEV (reference sequence). The CDR3 reads CASSRGRTSGANVLTF. Here the CDR3 DNA reads TGTGCCAGCAGCCGCGGACGGACCTCTGGGGCCAACGTCCTGACTTTC.

This chain uses TRBV3-1 (or the pseudogene TRBV3-2) with TRBJ2-7; 10 bases agree with TRBD2. Germline V lookup: CDR1 LGHDT, CDR2 YNNKEL (reference sequence). The CDR3 contains 13 residues. The trim removed 5 bases at V and 6 bases at J, leaving 4 bases unmatched. CDR3 nucleotides: TGTGCCAGCAGCGAGGTAGCGGGAGGCGAGCAGTACTTC. Its protein product is CASSEVAGGEQYF.

The chain has TRBV29-1 and TRBJ2-6; 8 bases agree with TRBD1. Unmatched junction bases numbered 8, after V lost 4 bases and J lost 0 bases. This CDR3 comprises 17 residues. From germline, CDR1 is SQVTM and CDR2 ANQGSEA. The CDR3, as DNA: TGCAGCGTTGTGGACAGGGCTTCTTTCTCTGGGGCCAACGTCCTGACTTTC. Residues: CSVVDRASFSGANVLTF.

The chain carries TRBV6-5 and TRBJ2-5; D is ambiguous. V was cut by 0 bases and J by 1 base, with 12 bases left in between. CDR1 and CDR2 from the germline V gene are MNHEY and SVGAGI. The CDR3 loop spans 16 amino acids. The CDR3 sequence: CASSYSQVTSQETQYF. The CDR3 coding sequence is TGTGCCAGCAGTTACTCTCAAGTGACCAGCCAAGAGACCCAGTACTTC.

This clone has a single count. The chain couples TRBV9 to TRBJ2-3; the D is unclear. V was shortened by 3 bases and J by 2 bases, with 4 bases between the two germline ends. This CDR3 is 12 amino acids long. Germline-derived CDR1 and CDR2 are SGDLS and YYNGEE. This chain's CDR3 is CASSGNTDTQYF. DNA for the CDR3: TGTGCCAGCAGCGGGAACACAGATACGCAGTATTTT. The full variable domain, with the rest looked up from reference TRBV9 and TRBJ2-3, is DSGVTQTPKHLITATGQRVTLRCSPRSGDLSVYWYQQSLDQGLQFLIQYYNGEERAKGNILERFSAQQFPDLHSELNLSSLELGDSALYFCASSGNTDTQYFGPGTRLTVL.

The chain uses TRBV5-4 and TRBJ2-1, with TRBD2 identical over 9 bases. Trimming at V came to 0 bases and at J to 2 bases, leaving 6 bases not matched to a gene. Germline V CDR1 and CDR2: SGHNT, YYREEE (reference sequence). The length of the CDR3 is 17 residues. In DNA form, the CDR3 reads TGTGCCAGCAGCTTGGCAGGATCTAGCGGGGCCTACAATGAGCAGTTCTTC. It yields the protein CASSLAGSSGAYNEQFF.

This clone was detected only once. This sequence joins TRBV29-1 and TRBJ2-1; TRBD2 matches 11 bases. V was pared by 7 bases and J by 6 bases, with 8 bases of the junction left unmatched. Germline lookup yields CDR1 SQVTM and CDR2 ANQGSEA. CDR3 size: 14 residues. The CDR3 is CSALLAGVSNEQFF. The CDR3, as DNA: TGCAGCGCATTACTAGCGGGAGTGAGCAATGAGCAGTTCTTC.

The chain couples TRBV28 to TRBJ1-1; a possible D gene is TRBD1 (6 bases). V lost 7 bases, J lost 2 bases, and 17 bases lay in between. CDR3 length equals 15 residues. Germline lookup yields CDR1 MDHEN and CDR2 SYDVKM. The CDR3 DNA sequence: TGTGCCAGCACACAGGAGGGACAAGGAAACACTGAAGCTTTCTTT. Protein: CASTQEGQGNTEAFF.

The chain uses TRBV18 and TRBJ2-5; 7 positions match TRBD2. The CDR3 loop spans 18 amino acids. Unmatched junction bases numbered 17, after V lost 6 bases and J lost 1 base. The germline V gene has CDR1 KGHSH and CDR2 LQKENI. The CDR3 loop reads CASSQLSPGLPSQETQYF. For the CDR3, the DNA is TGTGCCAGCTCCCAACTATCACCGGGACTACCCAGCCAAGAGACCCAGTACTTC.

The chain links TRBV3-1 (or the pseudogene TRBV3-2) to TRBJ1-1; no reliable D call. V gave up 4 bases and J gave up 0 bases, with 9 bases separating them. The CDR3 totals 14 residues. Germline loops: CDR1 LGHDT, CDR2 YNNKEL (reference sequence). The CDR3 bases are TGTGCCAGCAGCCTTTCGGGAGTGAACACTGAAGCTTTCTTT. As protein: CASSLSGVNTEAFF.

The chain recombines TRBV5-1 with TRBJ2-6; a weak D match, TRBD1 (6 bases). Germline CDR1 is SGHRS and CDR2 is YFSETQ. This CDR3 spans 17 amino acids. Trimming shortened V by 5 bases and J by 4 bases, and 19 bases separated the two germline ends. The CDR3 loop is CASSITGSITGANVLTF. The CDR3 DNA is TGCGCCAGCAGTATTACAGGGTCTATCACCGGGGCCAACGTCCTGACTTTC. Using reference TRBV5-1 and TRBJ2-6 for the parts outside the CDR3, the full variable domain is KAGVTQTPRYLIKTRGQQVTLSCSPISGHRSVSWYQQTPGQGLQFLFEYFSETQRNKGNFPGRFSGRQFSNSRSEMNVSTLELGDSALYLCASSITGSITGANVLTFGAGSRLTVL.

V usage is TRBV19 and J usage is TRBJ1-5, with 8 bases lining up with TRBD1. J gave up 5 bases and V 3 bases, and 12 bases lay outside the gene matches. The length of the CDR3 is 17 residues. Germline V gives CDR1 LNHDA, CDR2 SQIVND (reference sequence). As DNA, the CDR3 is TGTGCCAGTAGTATTCCCCAGGGGGCGGTTGGGGATCAGCCCCAGCATTTT. It specifies CASSIPQGAVGDQPQHF. The whole variable domain, remainder taken from reference TRBV19 and TRBJ1-5, is DGGITQSPKYLFRKEGQNVTLSCEQNLNHDAMYWYRQDPGQGLRLIYYSQIVNDFQKGDIAEGYSVSREKKESFPLTVTSAQKNPTAFYLCASSIPQGAVGDQPQHFGDGTRLSIL.

This clone has a single count. The genes are TRBV10-3 and TRBJ2-1, with D hard to call. Germline assignment: CDR1 ENHRY and CDR2 SYGVKD. The V gene lost 3 bases and the J gene lost 6 bases, with 9 bases spanning the gap. The CDR3 loop spans 13 amino acids. CDR3 protein: CAISDLVGNEQFF. For the CDR3, the DNA is TGTGCCATCAGTGACCTAGTAGGCAATGAGCAGTTCTTC.

This sequence joins TRBV5-6 and TRBJ2-7; weak D call: TRBD1 (6 bases). CDR3 size: 14 residues. V shed 2 bases and J shed 9 bases, with 18 bases lying between them. Germline CDR1 reads SGHDT; CDR2 reads YYEEEE. CDR3 nucleotides: TGTGCCAGCAGCTTTCTCCAACAGGGCGGTTGGCAGTACTTC. It yields the protein CASSFLQQGGWQYF.

In the case of this clone: Distinct nucleotide sequences in the sample also encode this CDR3. The CDR3 loop reads CASSLGGAGGAQYF. CDR3 sequence (DNA): TGTGCCAGCAGCTTGGGGGGGGCGGGAGGAGCGCAGTACTTC. V is TRBV7-2 and J is TRBJ2-7; 8 positions agree with TRBD2. CDR1 and CDR2 (germline): SGHTA, FQGNSA. The V and J ends lost 3 bases and 9 bases, in that order; junction bases with no gene match: 10. The CDR3 is made up of 14 amino acids.

This rearrangement joins TRBV3-1 (or the pseudogene TRBV3-2) to TRBJ2-1; no firm D call. Germline-derived CDR1 and CDR2 are LGHDT and YNNKEL (reference sequence). V was trimmed by 0 bases and J by 9 bases, leaving 9 bases between them. The CDR3 covers 13 residues. CDR3 DNA: TGTGCCAGCAGCCAAGAGTTATTGGCTGAGCAGTTCTTC. It specifies CASSQELLAEQFF.

This clone turned up a few times. Written as DNA, the CDR3 is TGTGCCAGCAGCTCACTAGCGGGAGGCCACTACGAGCAGTACTTC. It translates to CASSSLAGGHYEQYF. The chain uses TRBV6-5 and TRBJ2-7, with 12 bases identical to TRBD2. Looked up from germline, CDR1 is MNHEY and CDR2 is SVGAGI. The CDR3 runs 15 residues. V dropped 6 bases and J dropped 3; count of bases not matched to a gene: 6.

The chain uses TRBV25-1 and TRBJ2-1; 11 bases align to TRBD2. This CDR3 contains 14 residues. Germline V gene sequence: CDR1 MGHDK, CDR2 SYGVNS. V shed 2 bases, J shed 6 bases, and the junction held 0 bases outside the gene matches. The CDR3 nucleotides are TGTGCCAGCAGTGAAACTAGCGGGAGCAATGAGCAGTTCTTC. Translated: CASSETSGSNEQFF.

This chain links TRBV7-9 with TRBJ2-7, with 7 bases lining up with TRBD1. The CDR3 loop spans 14 amino acids. Trimming at V came to 4 bases and at J to 0 bases, leaving 3 bases not matched to a gene. Germline CDR1 is SEHNR and CDR2 is FQNEAQ (reference sequence). CDR3 bases: TGTGCCAGCAGCTCGACAGGGAGCTCCTACGAGCAGTACTTC. It specifies CASSSTGSSYEQYF.

The V and J genes are TRBV19 and TRBJ2-1; D assignment may be TRBD1 or TRBD2 (5 bases each). Deletions cut 1 base from V and 9 bases from J, with 7 bases between. The CDR3 has 12 residues. Germline V gives CDR1 LNHDA, CDR2 SQIVND (reference sequence). The CDR3 loop is CASSIGGGEQFF. DNA of the CDR3: TGTGCCAGTAGTATAGGTGGGGGTGAGCAGTTCTTC.

The V call is TRBV5-5, the J call TRBJ2-7; 14 bases map to TRBD2. With 4 bases clipped from V and 2 bases from J, the junction kept 5 bases outside the gene matches. Germline loops: CDR1 SGHKS, CDR2 YYEKEE (reference sequence). This CDR3 has 16 amino acids. DNA of the CDR3: TGTGCCAGCAGCAGGGGACTAGCGGGAGTTGCCTACGAGCAGTACTTC. This encodes CASSRGLAGVAYEQYF.